A selection of T cell receptor beta chains follows, all from one sample in a study of technical replicates of blood from several donors. Some clones are missing from TCRdb's copy, which holds only in-frame ones; the method was immunoSEQ multiplex PCR. The sample records 95,000 or so clones, 95% being singletons. The sequencing sample was made of T cells isolated from PBMCs. The receptors originated from a human donor in good health. Each CDR3 is given with its conserved first and last residue. A D gene is named only where the DNA matches it firmly. Rows give clone size only sometimes, using once, few, many, or a class for an expanded clone.

>TRBV7-2|TRBJ1-1|13|NA|NA
TGTGCCAGCAGCTCGCCCGGGGGGTTGAAAACTTTCTTT
CASSSPGGLKTFF
>TRBV5-1|TRBJ2-1|14|TRBD1|few
TGCGCCAGCAGCTTGGGACAGGGGTACAATGAGCAGTTCTTC
CASSLGQGYNEQFF
>TRBV6-5|TRBJ1-2|14|TRBD1|once
TGTGCCAGCAGCCGGGACAGGGGGATCTATGGCTACACCTTC
CASSRDRGIYGYTF
>TRBV5-4|TRBJ2-3|16|TRBD1|NA
TGTGCCAGCAGCGCCGGACAGGAGTCCCACACAGATACGCAGTATTTT
CASSAGQESHTDTQYF
>TRBV9|TRBJ1-2|16|NA|NA
TGTGCCAGCAGCGTAACCAACGGGTACGTTAACTATGGCTACACCTTC
CASSVTNGYVNYGYTF
>TRBV19|TRBJ1-2|13|NA|NA
TGTGCCAGTAGTCTCCGGGACAAGCGTGGCTACACCTTC
CASSLRDKRGYTF
>TRBV28|TRBJ2-1|13|TRBD2|NA
TGTGCCAGCAGTTGGACTAGTATGGATGAGCAGTTCTTC
CASSWTSMDEQFF
>TRBV2|TRBJ2-1|16|TRBD2|NA
TGTGCCAGCAGGGGACTAGCGGGAGATCACTACAATGAGCAGTTCTTC
CASRGLAGDHYNEQFF
>TRBV5-1|TRBJ2-2|12|NA|once
TGCGCCAGCAGCGGACTGAGCGGGGAGCTGTTTTTT
CASSGLSGELFF
>TRBV19|TRBJ1-5|16|TRBD1|NA
TGTGCCAGTAGTATAGTTCTGGGACAGCCCAATCAGCCCCAGCATTTT
CASSIVLGQPNQPQHF
>TRBV6-1|TRBJ1-2|14|NA|once
TGTGCCAGCAGTGAAGCAGCCCCTGGTTATGGCTACACCTTC
CASSEAAPGYGYTF
>TRBV7-8|TRBJ2-1|15|NA|NA
TGTGCCAGCAGCTTAACTCAGGGGGGATGGAATGAGCAGTTCTTC
CASSLTQGGWNEQFF
>TRBV9|TRBJ2-7|14|NA|NA
TGTGCCAGCAGCGCCGTCTTGGGCTTAGACGAGCAGTACTTC
CASSAVLGLDEQYF
>TRBV7-3|TRBJ2-5|12|NA|NA
TGTGCCAGCAGCTTTTCAGGGGAGACCCAGTACTTC
CASSFSGETQYF
>TRBV18|TRBJ2-2|16|TRBD1|NA
TGTGCCAGCTCGCCTGACAGGGGGCAGAACACCGGGGAGCTGTTTTTT
CASSPDRGQNTGELFF
>TRBV7-9|TRBJ2-3|14|NA|NA
TGTGCCAGCAGCTTAGTAGCTAGCACAGATACGCAGTATTTT
CASSLVASTDTQYF
>TRBV6-5|TRBJ2-1|14|NA|NA
TGTGCCAGCAGAGGGACTCAAAGTTACAATGAGCAGTTCTTC
CASRGTQSYNEQFF
>TRBV9|TRBJ1-2|15|NA|NA
TGTGCCAGCAGCGTAGGTTTTTGGGGAGACTATGGCTACACCTTC
CASSVGFWGDYGYTF
>TRBV7-2|TRBJ2-7|16|TRBD1|NA
TGTGCCAGCAGCTTAAGGGGACAGGACTCACCCTACGAGCAGTACTTC
CASSLRGQDSPYEQYF
>TRBV5-8|TRBJ2-7|14|TRBD1|NA
TGTGCCAGCAGGAAAAGACAGGGCTACTACGAGCAGTACTTC
CASRKRQGYYEQYF
>TRBV7-7|TRBJ2-2|14|TRBD2|once
TGTGCCAGCAGCTTAGCGGGAGGGACCGGGGAGCTGTTTTTT
CASSLAGGTGELFF
>TRBV19|TRBJ2-7|13|NA|NA
TGTGCCAGTAGTGTAACGACAGTCTACGAGCAGTACTTC
CASSVTTVYEQYF
>TRBV6-1|TRBJ2-1|14|TRBD2|NA
TGTGCCAGCAGTCTACGGACTAGTAGGAATGAGCAGTTCTTC
CASSLRTSRNEQFF
>TRBV5-3|TRBJ2-7|21|TRBD1|NA
TGTGCCAGAAGCTTGTACACGGTCTTCCGTGGACAGGGATTCGTAGCGTGGGAGCAGTACTTC
CARSLYTVFRGQGFVAWEQYF
>TRBV30|TRBJ2-7|12|NA|NA
TGTGCCTGGAGCCCCCTGAGCACGGGGCAGTACTTC
CAWSPLSTGQYF
>TRBV9|TRBJ2-2|18|TRBD2|once
TGTGCCAGCAGCCAAAACGCGGGACTAGCGGGAGGGATCGGGGAGCTGTTTTTT
CASSQNAGLAGGIGELFF
>TRBV2|TRBJ1-4|13|NA|NA
TGTGCCAGCACACAGGGCAGCGGTGAAAAACTGTTTTTT
CASTQGSGEKLFF
>TRBV10-1|TRBJ2-2|12|TRBD2|NA
TGCGCGGCTCTAGCGGACACCGGGGAGCTGTTTTTT
CAALADTGELFF
>TRBV27|TRBJ2-5|12|NA|NA
TGTGCCAGCGGTCCAATAGCGTTGGCCCAGTACTTC
CASGPIALAQYF
>TRBV28|TRBJ2-1|16|NA|once
TGTGCCAGCAGTTTATTACGGGTGGGGAGCGCGAATGAGCAGTTCTTC
CASSLLRVGSANEQFF
>TRBV18|TRBJ2-3|15|NA|NA
TGTGCCAGCTCACCACTGACTGCTAGCACAGATACGCAGTATTTT
CASSPLTASTDTQYF
>TRBV7-9|TRBJ2-5|17|TRBD2|NA
TGTGCCAGCAGCTTAGCTTTGACTAGCGGGATCCAAGAGACCCAGTACTTC
CASSLALTSGIQETQYF
>TRBV29-1|TRBJ1-1|14|NA|NA
TGCAGCGTTGCCCGGGGGTCCATGAACACTGAAGCTTTCTTT
CSVARGSMNTEAFF
>TRBV7-2|TRBJ1-5|12|NA|NA
TGTGCCAGCAGTACAGTGAATCAGCCCCAGCATTTT
CASSTVNQPQHF
>TRBV14|TRBJ2-5|15|NA|NA
TGTGCCAGCAGCCAATGGGGACTCGAGCAAGAGACCCAGTACTTC
CASSQWGLEQETQYF
>TRBV6-4|TRBJ2-2|13|NA|NA
TGTGCCAGCAGTCCGACTGCCACCGGGGAGCTGTTTTTT
CASSPTATGELFF
>TRBV6-5|TRBJ2-3|12|NA|NA
TGTGCCAGCACCGACCGGGAGGATACGCAGTATTTT
CASTDREDTQYF
>TRBV7-8|TRBJ1-1|15|TRBD1|NA
TGTGCCAGCAGCTCCTATGGACAGGGGAACACTGAAGCTTTCTTT
CASSSYGQGNTEAFF
>TRBV18|TRBJ2-7|15|TRBD2|NA
TGTGCCAGCTCACCACTCCCACTAGCGGGACCCGAGCAGTACTTC
CASSPLPLAGPEQYF
>TRBV7-6|TRBJ1-1|15|NA|NA
TGTGCCAGCAGCTTAGCGGCAGAGGTGAACACTGAAGCTTTCTTT
CASSLAAEVNTEAFF
>TRBV29-1|TRBJ1-4|13|TRBD1|NA
TGCAGCGGGTCCGGGACAGGGAGTGAAAAACTGTTTTTT
CSGSGTGSEKLFF
>TRBV9|TRBJ2-3|16|NA|NA
TGTGCCAGCAGCGTAGGTGTTTCAGGGCCCCCAGATACGCAGTATTTT
CASSVGVSGPPDTQYF
>TRBV29-1|TRBJ2-5|13|NA|NA
TGCAGCGTTGTCTCTGGAGTCGGAGAGACCCAGTACTTC
CSVVSGVGETQYF
>TRBV9|TRBJ2-5|15|TRBD2|NA
TGTGCCAGCAGCGTGGGGACTAGCGGGATAGAGACCCAGTACTTC
CASSVGTSGIETQYF
>TRBV7-2|TRBJ2-7|14|TRBD1|NA
TGTGCCAGCAGCTCGACAGGGGGCGACTACGAGCAGTACTTC
CASSSTGGDYEQYF
>TRBV7-8|TRBJ2-1|16|TRBD2|NA
TGTGCCAGCAGCCCCCGACTAGCGGGAGATATGGATGAGCAGTTCTTC
CASSPRLAGDMDEQFF
>TRBV6-1|TRBJ1-2|14|TRBD1|NA
TGTGCCAGCAGTGAGGGACAGAATATCTATGGCTACACCTTC
CASSEGQNIYGYTF
>TRBV27|TRBJ2-1|13|TRBD2|NA
TGTGCCAGTACTAGCGGGCCCTACAATGAGCAGTTCTTC
CASTSGPYNEQFF
>TRBV6-1|TRBJ2-3|14|NA|NA
TGTGCCAGCAGTGAACAGGCTAGCACAGATACGCAGTATTTT
CASSEQASTDTQYF
>TRBV11-2|TRBJ2-7|15|TRBD1|NA
TGTGCCAGCAGCTTACGAGGGACAGGGTCCCACGAGCAGTACTTC
CASSLRGTGSHEQYF
>TRBV18|TRBJ1-2|14|NA|NA
TGTGCCAGCTCATCCATGACAGTGTCCTATGGCTACACCTTC
CASSSMTVSYGYTF
>TRBV6-6|TRBJ2-2|15|TRBD1|NA
TGTGCCAGCAGTTACTTAACACAGGGGGCCGGGGAGCTGTTTTTT
CASSYLTQGAGELFF
>TRBV19|TRBJ2-1|14|NA|NA
TGTGCCAGTAGATCGGGAACCAATTTCCATGAGCAGTTCTTC
CASRSGTNFHEQFF
>TRBV7-2|TRBJ2-3|14|TRBD1|NA
TGTGCCAGCAGACAGGGGGCTAGCACAGATACGCAGTATTTT
CASRQGASTDTQYF
>TRBV30|TRBJ1-2|14|TRBD1|NA
TGTGCCTGGGGGACCGGGACAGGGAACTATGGCTACACCTTC
CAWGTGTGNYGYTF
>TRBV5-4|TRBJ2-7|14|TRBD1|NA
TGTGCCAGCAGCAGGGGACAGAGCTCCTACGAGCAGTACTTC
CASSRGQSSYEQYF
>TRBV10-2|TRBJ2-1|15|TRBD1|NA
TGCGCCAGCAGAAGGGACAGGGATGCCCTCAATGAGCAGTTCTTC
CASRRDRDALNEQFF
>TRBV7-3|TRBJ2-1|14|TRBD2|once
TGTGCCAGCAGCTCGGGACTACCTTACAATGAGCAGTTCTTC
CASSSGLPYNEQFF
>TRBV2|TRBJ1-4|15|TRBD1|once
TGTGCCAGCAGTGAGGAGGGGACAGGGAATGAAAAACTGTTTTTT
CASSEEGTGNEKLFF